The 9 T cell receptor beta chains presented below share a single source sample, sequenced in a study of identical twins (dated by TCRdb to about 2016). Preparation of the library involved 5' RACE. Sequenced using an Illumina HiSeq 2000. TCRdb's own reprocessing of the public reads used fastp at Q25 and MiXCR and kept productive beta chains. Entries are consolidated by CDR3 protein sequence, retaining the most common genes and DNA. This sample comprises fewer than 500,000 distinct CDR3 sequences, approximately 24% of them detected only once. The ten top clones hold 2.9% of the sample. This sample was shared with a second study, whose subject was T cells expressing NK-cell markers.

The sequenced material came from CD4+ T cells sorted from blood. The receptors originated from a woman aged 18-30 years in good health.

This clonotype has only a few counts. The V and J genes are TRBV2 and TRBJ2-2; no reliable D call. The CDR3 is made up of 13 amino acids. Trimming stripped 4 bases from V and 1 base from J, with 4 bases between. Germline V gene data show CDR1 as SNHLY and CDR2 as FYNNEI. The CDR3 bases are TGTGCCAGCAGTGCCAAGAACACCGGGGAGCTGTTTTTT. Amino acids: CASSAKNTGELFF.

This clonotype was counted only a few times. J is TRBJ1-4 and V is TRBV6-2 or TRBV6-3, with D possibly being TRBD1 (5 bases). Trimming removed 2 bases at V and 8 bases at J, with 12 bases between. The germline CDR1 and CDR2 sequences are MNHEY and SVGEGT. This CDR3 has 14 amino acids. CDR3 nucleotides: TGTGCCAGCAGTTACGGCAGGGTGGCGGAAAAACTGTTTTTT. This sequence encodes CASSYGRVAEKLFF.

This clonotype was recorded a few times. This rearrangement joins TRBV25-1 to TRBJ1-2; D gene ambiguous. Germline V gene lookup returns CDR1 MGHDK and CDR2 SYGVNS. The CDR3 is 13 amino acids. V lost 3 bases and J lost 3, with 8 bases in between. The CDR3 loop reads CASSERPHYGYTF. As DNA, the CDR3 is TGTGCCAGCAGTGAGCGGCCGCACTATGGCTACACCTTC.

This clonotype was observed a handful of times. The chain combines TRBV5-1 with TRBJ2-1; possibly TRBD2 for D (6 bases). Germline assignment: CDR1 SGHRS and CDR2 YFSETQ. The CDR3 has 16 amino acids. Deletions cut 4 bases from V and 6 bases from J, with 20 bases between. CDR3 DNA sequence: TGCGCCAGCAGCCTCCGGGACTCCACTCTCGCCAATGAGCAGTTCTTC. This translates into CASSLRDSTLANEQFF. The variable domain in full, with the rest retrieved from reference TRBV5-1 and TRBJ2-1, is KAGVTQTPRYLIKTRGQQVTLSCSPISGHRSVSWYQQTPGQGLQFLFEYFSETQRNKGNFPGRFSGRQFSNSRSEMNVSTLELGDSALYLCASSLRDSTLANEQFFGPGTRLTVL.

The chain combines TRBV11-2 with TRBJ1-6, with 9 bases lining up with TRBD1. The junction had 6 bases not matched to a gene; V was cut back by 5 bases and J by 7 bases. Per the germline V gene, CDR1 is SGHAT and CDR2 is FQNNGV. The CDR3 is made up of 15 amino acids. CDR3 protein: CASSLQGAGNSPLHF. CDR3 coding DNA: TGTGCCAGCAGCCTACAGGGGGCAGGGAATTCACCCCTCCACTTT.

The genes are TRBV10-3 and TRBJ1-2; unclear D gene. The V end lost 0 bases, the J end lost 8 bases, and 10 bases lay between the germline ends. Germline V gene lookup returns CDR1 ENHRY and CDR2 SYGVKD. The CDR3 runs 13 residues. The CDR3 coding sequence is TGTGCCATCAGTGAGTCGGGTTACAAAGGCTACACCTTC. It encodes CAISESGYKGYTF.

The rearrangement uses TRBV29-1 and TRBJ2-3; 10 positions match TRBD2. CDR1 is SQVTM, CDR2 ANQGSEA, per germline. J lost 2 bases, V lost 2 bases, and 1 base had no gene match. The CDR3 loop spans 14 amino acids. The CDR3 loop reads CSVELAGATDTQYF. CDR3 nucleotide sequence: TGCAGCGTTGAACTAGCGGGAGCCACAGATACGCAGTATTTT.

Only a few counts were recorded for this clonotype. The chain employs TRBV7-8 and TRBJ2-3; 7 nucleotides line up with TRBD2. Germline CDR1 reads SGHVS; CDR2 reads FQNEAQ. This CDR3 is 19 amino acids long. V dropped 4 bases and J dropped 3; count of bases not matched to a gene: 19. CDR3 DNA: TGTGCCAGCAGCTCCGACCGTGTTAGACTAGGGAGGGGAACAGATACGCAGTATTTT. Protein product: CASSSDRVRLGRGTDTQYF.

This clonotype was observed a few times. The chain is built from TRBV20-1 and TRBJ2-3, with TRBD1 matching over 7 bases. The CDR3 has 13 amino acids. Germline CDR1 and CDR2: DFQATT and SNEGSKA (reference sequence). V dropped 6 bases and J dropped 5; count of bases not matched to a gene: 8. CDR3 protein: CSAWKGALDTQYF. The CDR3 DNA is TGCAGTGCGTGGAAGGGGGCCCTAGATACGCAGTATTTT.